Each of the 10 T cell receptor beta chains below was sequenced from the same sample in a study of cytomegalovirus exposure and HLA in healthy donors. Sequencing was performed with immunoSEQ multiplex PCR; in TCRdb, only in-frame clones are kept and a portion is missing. This sample has 150,000 to 250,000 clones; 80% to 85% occur once, and the top ten carry roughly 1.2%. Sequenced material: PBMCs. Receptors originate from a woman in her thirties in good health and CMV-seronegative.

The chain joins TRBV2 to TRBJ2-3, with TRBD2 matching over 8 bases. The CDR3 contains 19 residues. Germline CDR1 and CDR2: SNHLY and FYNNEI. V shed 6 bases and J 1 base; nucleotides not matched to a gene: 18. The CDR3 sequence is CASRTLPSSSAGGTDTQYF. The CDR3 DNA sequence: TGTGCCAGCAGGACCCTGCCATCTTCCTCAGCGGGGGGCACAGATACGCAGTATTTT.

V usage is TRBV5-1 and J usage is TRBJ2-2; weak D call: TRBD1 (5 bases). Per the germline V gene, CDR1 is SGHRS and CDR2 is YFSETQ. V dropped 5 bases and J dropped 3 bases, with 11 bases sitting between them. There are 14 residues in the CDR3. CDR3 DNA sequence: TGCGCCAGCAGGTACTCAGGGCACACCGGGGAGCTGTTTTTT. Its translation is CASRYSGHTGELFF.

The CDR3: CASSPEVGRGAFF. The CDR3 nucleotides are TGCGCCAGCAGCCCGGAGGTCGGGAGGGGGGCTTTCTTT. The V and J genes are TRBV5-1 and TRBJ1-1, with D perhaps TRBD1 (6 bases). This CDR3 is built from 13 residues. CDR1 and CDR2 from the germline V gene are SGHRS and YFSETQ. The V end lost 4 bases, the J end lost 11 bases, and 18 bases lay between the germline ends.

About this clone itself: The sample carries other DNA sequences with the same CDR3. V usage is TRBV5-1 and J usage is TRBJ1-4; TRBD1 might be the D (5 bases). The CDR3 totals 14 residues. Trimming pared 2 bases from V and 5 bases from J, leaving 10 bases between. CDR1 and CDR2 from the germline V gene are SGHRS and YFSETQ. CDR3 bases: TGCGCCAGCAGCTTAGGGGCAGGGAATGAAAAACTGTTTTTT. As protein: CASSLGAGNEKLFF.

The gene calls are TRBV4-2 and TRBJ2-7; 7 nucleotides agree with TRBD1. Germline V CDR1 and CDR2: LGHNA, YNFKEQ. Trimming cost V 0 bases and J 5 bases; bases outside gene matches: 7. The CDR3 extends over 15 amino acids. The chain's CDR3 is CASSQDQGGNDEQYF. DNA for the CDR3: TGTGCCAGCAGCCAAGATCAAGGGGGCAACGACGAGCAGTACTTC.

This clone was seen only a few times. The chain employs TRBV7-9 and TRBJ2-7; 7 bases agree with TRBD1. The ends lost 5 bases at V and 2 bases at J; junction bases unmatched: 15. There are 17 residues in the CDR3. Germline loops: CDR1 SEHNR, CDR2 FQNEAQ (reference sequence). The CDR3 is CASSLRPSRDSAYEQYF. The CDR3 bases are TGTGCCAGCAGCCTCCGTCCCTCCCGGGACAGTGCCTACGAGCAGTACTTC.

V is TRBV7-2 and J is TRBJ2-4; D remains ambiguous. The CDR3 totals 15 residues. Deletions cut 4 bases from V and 0 bases from J, with 10 bases between. Germline V CDR1 and CDR2: SGHTA, FQGNSA. The CDR3 loop is CASSSQQLAKNIQYF. In nucleotides, the CDR3 is TGTGCCAGCAGCTCCCAACAGCTAGCCAAAAACATTCAGTACTTC. The complete variable domain, with remaining parts taken from reference TRBV7-2 and TRBJ2-4, reads GAGVSQSPSNKVTEKGKDVELRCDPISGHTALYWYRQSLGQGLEFLIYFQGNSAPDKSGLPSDRFSAERTGGSVSTLTIQRTQQEDSAVYLCASSSQQLAKNIQYFGAGTRLSVL.

V and J are TRBV19 and TRBJ1-6; 9 nucleotides agree with TRBD1. The CDR3 has 13 residues. J was trimmed by 9 bases and V by 8 bases; bases with no gene match: 5. Germline CDR1 and CDR2: LNHDA and SQIVND (reference sequence). In DNA form, the CDR3 reads TGTGCCAGTCAGACAGGGGGAGGTTCACCCCTCCACTTT. This translates into CASQTGGGSPLHF.

The gene calls are TRBV2 and TRBJ2-5, with a possible D match to TRBD2 (6 bases). The CDR3 has 12 amino acids. The V gene's germline CDR1 is SNHLY and CDR2 FYNNEI. Trimming left V 6 bases short and J 4 bases short, with 9 bases between. In DNA, the CDR3 is TGTGCCAGCAGACGGGAGCGAGAGACCCAGTACTTC. Amino acid sequence: CASRRERETQYF.

The gene calls are TRBV28 and TRBJ1-2; 7 bases agree with TRBD1. Per the germline V gene, CDR1 is MDHEN and CDR2 is SYDVKM. CDR3 length: 13 amino acids. Losses at the gene ends were 1 base for V and 8 bases for J; bases not matched to a gene: 4. CDR3: CASSLSRGKGYTF. The CDR3 DNA reads TGTGCCAGCAGTTTATCCAGGGGGAAAGGCTACACCTTC.